Below are 2 T cell receptor beta chains sequenced from a single sample in a study of OX40 agonist ivuxolimab in advanced cancers. The method was the immunoSEQ multiplex PCR assay. Entries here come from immuneACCESS through TCRdb and include only in-frame sequences with V and J called. Some clones fail to appear in such tables; in the studies checked, an unresolved V gene covers under half of the shortfall, and the cause of the remainder is unknown. For this sample the table gives tens of thousands of clones, of which about 84% were detected only once. The ten largest account for 8.2% of the sample. The sample in question was CD4+ or CD8+ T cells sorted from blood, obtained in a trial of the OX40 agonist ivuxolimab. The source of these receptors is an adult with an advanced solid tumor such as melanoma, head and neck, liver or kidney cancer.

The gene calls are TRBV19 and TRBJ1-5, with D uncertain. V was cut by 1 base and J by 5 bases, with 6 bases left in between. Germline V gives CDR1 LNHDA, CDR2 SQIVND (reference sequence). The CDR3 totals 13 residues. CDR3 residues: CASSIGTDQPQHF. The CDR3, as DNA: TGTGCCAGTAGTATAGGTACAGATCAGCCCCAGCATTTT.

The J gene is TRBJ2-7, the V gene TRBV5-1, with 10 positions matching TRBD1. Germline trimming cut 4 bases from V and 3 bases from J; bases unmatched to any gene: 7. There are 15 residues in the CDR3. Germline assignment: CDR1 SGHRS and CDR2 YFSETQ. The DNA of the CDR3 is TGCGCCAGCAGCCATCCCGGGACAGGGGTCTACGAGCAGTACTTC. It translates to CASSHPGTGVYEQYF.